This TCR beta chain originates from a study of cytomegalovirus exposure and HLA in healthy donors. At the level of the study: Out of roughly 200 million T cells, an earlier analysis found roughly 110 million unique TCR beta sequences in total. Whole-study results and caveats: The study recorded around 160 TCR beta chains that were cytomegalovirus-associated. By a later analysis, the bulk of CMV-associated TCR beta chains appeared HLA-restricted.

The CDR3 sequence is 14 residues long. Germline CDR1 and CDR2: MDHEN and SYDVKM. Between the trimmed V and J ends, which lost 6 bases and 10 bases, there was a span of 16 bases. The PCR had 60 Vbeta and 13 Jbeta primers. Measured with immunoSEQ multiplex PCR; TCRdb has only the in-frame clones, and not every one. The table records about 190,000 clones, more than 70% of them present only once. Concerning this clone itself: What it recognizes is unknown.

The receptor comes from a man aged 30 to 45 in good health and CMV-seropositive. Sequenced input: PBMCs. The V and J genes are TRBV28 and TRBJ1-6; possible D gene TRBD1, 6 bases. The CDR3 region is CASSSLATGSPLHF. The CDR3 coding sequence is TGTGCCAGCAGCTCCCTTGCGACAGGATCACCCCTCCACTTT.